A selection of T cell receptor beta chains follows, all from one sample in a study of cytomegalovirus exposure and HLA in healthy donors. Data came from immunoSEQ multiplex PCR; TCRdb stores just in-frame clones and leaves some out. The sample has 150,000 to 200,000 clones, about 80% seen once. Specimen: PBMCs. These receptors were collected from a middle-aged woman in good health and CMV-seronegative. Both conserved end residues are part of each CDR3. The D gene is left open where the match is weak. Size is stated for part of the rows, as once, few or many counts, or as a class when the clone is expanded.

v_call: TRBV2; d_call: -; clone_size: -; j_call: TRBJ1-6; cdr3_aa: CASNAGLSYNSPLHF; cdr3_nt: TGTGCCAGCAATGCAGGGCTATCCTATAATTCACCCCTCCACTTT
v_call: TRBV19; d_call: -; clone_size: -; j_call: TRBJ1-5; cdr3_aa: CASSQGGRDQPQHF; cdr3_nt: TGTGCCAGTAGCCAGGGAGGTAGAGATCAGCCCCAGCATTTT
v_call: TRBV29-1; d_call: -; clone_size: -; j_call: TRBJ1-5; cdr3_aa: CSVGENSNQPQHF; cdr3_nt: TGCAGCGTTGGGGAGAATAGCAATCAGCCCCAGCATTTT
v_call: TRBV2; d_call: TRBD2; clone_size: -; j_call: TRBJ2-1; cdr3_aa: CASTKGLAGDGEQFF; cdr3_nt: TGTGCCAGCACCAAGGGACTAGCGGGAGACGGCGAGCAGTTCTTC
v_call: TRBV19; d_call: -; clone_size: few; j_call: TRBJ1-2; cdr3_aa: CASQRSRANYGYTF; cdr3_nt: TGTGCCAGCCAGAGGTCCAGAGCTAACTATGGCTACACCTTC
v_call: TRBV6-1; d_call: TRBD1; clone_size: -; j_call: TRBJ1-5; cdr3_aa: CASSVSPGQGNQPQHF; cdr3_nt: TGTGCCAGCAGTGTGTCCCCGGGACAGGGCAATCAGCCCCAGCATTTT
v_call: TRBV4-3; d_call: TRBD2; clone_size: -; j_call: TRBJ2-2; cdr3_aa: CASSQSSSGYNTGELFF; cdr3_nt: TGCGCCAGCAGCCAATCCTCTAGCGGATATAACACCGGGGAGCTGTTTTTT
v_call: TRBV4-3; d_call: TRBD2; clone_size: -; j_call: TRBJ2-3; cdr3_aa: CASSQESSGSIDTQYF; cdr3_nt: TGCGCCAGCAGCCAAGAGTCTAGCGGGAGTATAGATACGCAGTATTTT
v_call: TRBV30; d_call: -; clone_size: -; j_call: TRBJ1-1; cdr3_aa: CSSRRLHTNTEAFF; cdr3_nt: TGTTCAAGCAGAAGACTGCATACGAACACTGAAGCTTTCTTT
v_call: TRBV27; d_call: TRBD1; clone_size: once; j_call: TRBJ1-1; cdr3_aa: CASSAQGWNTEAFF; cdr3_nt: TGTGCCAGCAGCGCACAGGGGTGGAACACTGAAGCTTTCTTT
v_call: TRBV7-8; d_call: TRBD1; clone_size: -; j_call: TRBJ1-5; cdr3_aa: CASSPGQGAYQPQHF; cdr3_nt: TGTGCCAGCAGCCCGGGACAGGGCGCATATCAGCCCCAGCATTTT
v_call: TRBV19; d_call: TRBD2; clone_size: once; j_call: TRBJ2-7; cdr3_aa: CASRTSGSTHEQYF; cdr3_nt: TGTGCCAGTAGGACTAGCGGGAGTACCCACGAGCAGTACTTC
v_call: TRBV5-1; d_call: TRBD2; clone_size: -; j_call: TRBJ2-2; cdr3_aa: CASSSLAANTGELFF; cdr3_nt: TGCGCCAGCAGCTCTCTAGCGGCGAACACCGGGGAGCTGTTTTTT
v_call: TRBV19; d_call: TRBD1; clone_size: -; j_call: TRBJ1-2; cdr3_aa: CASSIGTGEVGYTF; cdr3_nt: TGTGCCAGTAGTATCGGGACAGGGGAGGTAGGCTACACCTTC
v_call: TRBV18; d_call: -; clone_size: -; j_call: TRBJ2-3; cdr3_aa: CASSQQSTDTQYF; cdr3_nt: TGTGCCAGCTCACAACAGAGCACAGATACGCAGTATTTT
v_call: TRBV29-1; d_call: TRBD1; clone_size: -; j_call: TRBJ2-5; cdr3_aa: CSVWDRIQETQYF; cdr3_nt: TGCAGCGTTTGGGACAGAATCCAAGAGACCCAGTACTTC
v_call: TRBV30; d_call: -; clone_size: once; j_call: TRBJ2-4; cdr3_aa: CAWSLSVDIQYF; cdr3_nt: TGTGCCTGGAGTTTGAGTGTTGACATTCAGTACTTC
v_call: TRBV10-2; d_call: -; clone_size: -; j_call: TRBJ2-6; cdr3_aa: CASSAGTAFSSGANVLTF; cdr3_nt: TGCGCCAGCAGTGCCGGGACTGCCTTTAGCTCTGGGGCCAACGTCCTGACTTTC
v_call: TRBV15; d_call: TRBD1; clone_size: once; j_call: TRBJ1-1; cdr3_aa: CATSRATGWGTEAFF; cdr3_nt: TGTGCCACCAGCAGAGCGACAGGGTGGGGCACTGAAGCTTTCTTT
v_call: TRBV6-5; d_call: -; clone_size: -; j_call: TRBJ2-7; cdr3_aa: CASSSYKTYEQYF; cdr3_nt: TGTGCCAGCAGTTCTTACAAAACCTACGAGCAGTACTTC
v_call: TRBV4-3; d_call: -; clone_size: -; j_call: TRBJ1-1; cdr3_aa: CASSHGGRNTEAFF; cdr3_nt: TGCGCCAGCAGCCACGGGGGACGGAACACTGAAGCTTTCTTT
v_call: TRBV27; d_call: TRBD2; clone_size: -; j_call: TRBJ2-2; cdr3_aa: CASSLASGSTGELFF; cdr3_nt: TGTGCCAGCAGTTTAGCTAGCGGGAGCACCGGGGAGCTGTTTTTT
v_call: TRBV29-1; d_call: -; clone_size: once; j_call: TRBJ2-1; cdr3_aa: CSGVQDPHRNNEQFF; cdr3_nt: TGCAGCGGGGTTCAGGATCCCCACAGGAACAATGAGCAGTTCTTC
v_call: TRBV29-1; d_call: -; clone_size: -; j_call: TRBJ1-2; cdr3_aa: CSVGGQYYGYTF; cdr3_nt: TGCAGCGTTGGAGGGCAATACTATGGCTACACCTTC
v_call: TRBV7-2; d_call: TRBD1; clone_size: -; j_call: TRBJ1-1; cdr3_aa: CASSLGQGNTEAFF; cdr3_nt: TGTGCCAGCAGCTTAGGACAGGGGAACACTGAAGCTTTCTTT
v_call: TRBV7-9; d_call: TRBD2; clone_size: -; j_call: TRBJ2-3; cdr3_aa: CASSLGLAGRATDTQYF; cdr3_nt: TGTGCCAGCAGCTTAGGACTAGCGGGGCGAGCCACAGATACGCAGTATTTT
v_call: TRBV18; d_call: -; clone_size: -; j_call: TRBJ1-1; cdr3_aa: CASSPRTETGLGNTEAFF; cdr3_nt: TGTGCCAGCTCACCGCGGACAGAGACGGGTCTAGGGAACACTGAAGCTTTCTTT
v_call: TRBV6-1; d_call: -; clone_size: -; j_call: TRBJ2-3; cdr3_aa: CASSGGGVQDTQYF; cdr3_nt: TGTGCCAGCTCCGGTGGGGGCGTTCAAGATACGCAGTATTTT
v_call: TRBV6-5; d_call: TRBD1; clone_size: -; j_call: TRBJ2-2; cdr3_aa: CASRGQGTPGELFF; cdr3_nt: TGTGCCAGCAGGGGACAGGGAACCCCCGGGGAGCTGTTTTTT
v_call: TRBV18; d_call: TRBD2; clone_size: -; j_call: TRBJ2-1; cdr3_aa: CASSPREGITYNEQFF; cdr3_nt: TGTGCCAGCTCACCACGGGAGGGGATCACCTACAATGAGCAGTTCTTC
v_call: TRBV7-2; d_call: TRBD1; clone_size: -; j_call: TRBJ1-2; cdr3_aa: CASSPQGGLSYGYTF; cdr3_nt: TGTGCCAGCAGCCCCCAGGGGGGCCTTTCGTACGGCTACACCTTC
v_call: TRBV27; d_call: TRBD1; clone_size: -; j_call: TRBJ1-1; cdr3_aa: CASSLRGGLVDTEAFF; cdr3_nt: TGTGCCAGCAGTTTAAGAGGGGGCTTAGTGGACACTGAAGCTTTCTTT
v_call: TRBV5-1; d_call: -; clone_size: -; j_call: TRBJ2-6; cdr3_aa: CASSLGQSSGANVLTF; cdr3_nt: TGCGCCAGCAGCTTGGGACAGAGCTCTGGGGCCAACGTCCTGACTTTC
v_call: TRBV19; d_call: TRBD1; clone_size: -; j_call: TRBJ1-5; cdr3_aa: CASSIPPGRGHQPQHF; cdr3_nt: TGTGCCAGTAGTATACCCCCGGGCAGGGGGCATCAGCCCCAGCATTTT
v_call: TRBV11-2; d_call: -; clone_size: once; j_call: TRBJ1-1; cdr3_aa: CASSRLMNTEAFF; cdr3_nt: TGTGCCAGCAGCCGACTAATGAACACTGAAGCTTTCTTT
v_call: TRBV4-3; d_call: TRBD2; clone_size: -; j_call: TRBJ2-5; cdr3_aa: CASSPSGRETQYF; cdr3_nt: TGCGCCAGCAGCCCTAGCGGGAGAGAGACCCAGTACTTC
v_call: TRBV10-3; d_call: -; clone_size: -; j_call: TRBJ2-3; cdr3_aa: CAISVGTPSTDTQYF; cdr3_nt: TGTGCCATCAGTGTAGGGACTCCTAGCACAGATACGCAGTATTTT
v_call: TRBV10-3; d_call: -; clone_size: -; j_call: TRBJ1-1; cdr3_aa: CAINPGWFTEAFF; cdr3_nt: TGTGCCATCAACCCGGGTTGGTTCACTGAAGCTTTCTTT
v_call: TRBV18; d_call: TRBD1; clone_size: -; j_call: TRBJ1-5; cdr3_aa: CASSPRTGIAVGQPQHF; cdr3_nt: TGTGCCAGCTCACCTCGGACAGGGATAGCAGTGGGTCAGCCCCAGCATTTT
v_call: TRBV5-1; d_call: -; clone_size: few; j_call: TRBJ1-1; cdr3_aa: CASSPGGGYNNTEAFF; cdr3_nt: TGCGCCAGCAGCCCCGGGGGAGGGTATAACAACACTGAAGCTTTCTTT
v_call: TRBV11-3; d_call: TRBD1; clone_size: -; j_call: TRBJ2-5; cdr3_aa: CASSSGTAPQETQYF; cdr3_nt: TGTGCCAGCAGCTCCGGGACAGCCCCCCAAGAGACCCAGTACTTC
v_call: TRBV27; d_call: TRBD1; clone_size: few; j_call: TRBJ1-1; cdr3_aa: CASIPGGGQGRTEAFF; cdr3_nt: TGTGCCAGCATCCCTGGTGGCGGACAGGGGAGAACTGAAGCTTTCTTT
v_call: TRBV7-2; d_call: -; clone_size: once; j_call: TRBJ2-5; cdr3_aa: CASSISGGETQYF; cdr3_nt: TGTGCCAGCAGCATTTCAGGAGGAGAGACCCAGTACTTC
v_call: TRBV27; d_call: -; clone_size: -; j_call: TRBJ2-5; cdr3_aa: CASSLIGRRETQYF; cdr3_nt: TGTGCCAGCAGTTTGATTGGGAGGAGAGAGACCCAGTACTTC
v_call: TRBV7-3; d_call: TRBD2; clone_size: -; j_call: TRBJ2-7; cdr3_aa: CASSPQGGSSYEQYF; cdr3_nt: TGTGCCAGCAGCCCCCAGGGCGGGAGCTCCTACGAGCAGTACTTC
v_call: TRBV11-3; d_call: -; clone_size: -; j_call: TRBJ1-4; cdr3_aa: CASSVLRGEKLFF; cdr3_nt: TGTGCCAGCAGCGTCCTACGGGGGGAAAAACTGTTTTTT